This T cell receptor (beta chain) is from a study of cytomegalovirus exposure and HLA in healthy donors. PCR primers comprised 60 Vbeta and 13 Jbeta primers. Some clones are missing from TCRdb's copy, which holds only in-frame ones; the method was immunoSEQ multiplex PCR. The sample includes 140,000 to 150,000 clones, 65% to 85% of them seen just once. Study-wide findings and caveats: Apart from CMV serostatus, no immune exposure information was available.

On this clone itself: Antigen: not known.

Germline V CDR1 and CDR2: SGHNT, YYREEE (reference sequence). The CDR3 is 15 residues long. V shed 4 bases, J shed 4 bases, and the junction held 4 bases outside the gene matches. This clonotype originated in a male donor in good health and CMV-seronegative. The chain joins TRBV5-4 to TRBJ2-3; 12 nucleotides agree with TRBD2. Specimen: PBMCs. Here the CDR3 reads CASSQASGGADTQYF. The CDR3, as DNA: TGTGCCAGCAGCCAAGCTAGCGGGGGGGCAGATACGCAGTATTTT.